The subject of this entry is one TCR beta chain. TCRdb itself ran the PCR reads through MiXCR, one entry per CDR3 protein. The sample has 100,000 or so distinct CDR3 sequences, approximately 47% seen once. CDR3 length: 13 residues. V was cut by 6 bases and J by 5 bases, with 13 bases left in between. The record originates from a study of CDR3 diversity in severe acne. V is TRBV12-3 or TRBV12-4 and J is TRBJ2-5, with D possibly called TRBD1 or TRBD2 (6 bases each). The sequencing sample was made of blood. The origin of this receptor is a male donor with acne. In nucleotides, the CDR3 is TGTGCCAGCAGCAACGGGGGCTGGGAGACCCAGTACTTC. It is translated as CASSNGGWETQYF.